This note documents a single T cell receptor beta chain sequence. Its target is not known. V gave up 1 base and J gave up 5 bases, with 17 bases separating them. The germline gives CDR1 LGHDT, CDR2 YNNKEL (reference sequence). This CDR3 spans 16 amino acids. TCRdb ran MiXCR on the reads and lists one entry per CDR3 protein. The sample carries roughly 120,000 distinct CDR3 sequences, over 25% recorded once. This sample is part of a study of T cell repertoires in cytomegalovirus infection. Whole-study context: Recently identified HLA-C-restricted CMV epitopes were used, and well-studied HLA-B-restricted CMV epitopes were used as well. Both a matching HLA type and CMV infection were indicated by public TCR beta signatures.

General study results and limits: Dominating the ex vivo response were TCR beta clonotypes that were CMV-specific and HLA-C-restricted.

The chain links TRBV3-1 to TRBJ1-2, with D perhaps TRBD1 (6 bases). This TCR came from a human donor in good health (CMV status not recorded). Some clones in this sample may be carry-over from other donors' samples. Sequences were derived from CD8+ T cells from cultured PBMCs, sampled from culture after CMV antigen stimulation. CDR3 nucleotides: TGTGCCAGCAGCCAAGGGGGTCCGGGGGCCGGTTATGGCTACACCTTC. The encoded protein is CASSQGGPGAGYGYTF.